These 9 T cell receptor beta chains originate from one sample sequenced in a study of chemoradiotherapy in HPV16-positive cancers. Libraries were prepared by immunoSEQ multiplex PCR; TCRdb keeps only in-frame clonotypes and omits some of them. The data contain roughly 25,000 clones, roughly 95% of them singletons. The sample was gathered from a patient who underwent chemoradiotherapy. The source of these receptors is a human donor with HPV-associated anogenital cancer.

The chain couples TRBV29-1 to TRBJ2-5; 9 positions agree with TRBD2. CDR1 and CDR2 from the germline V gene are SQVTM and ANQGSEA. This CDR3 has 13 amino acids. Trimming cost V 3 bases and J 5 bases; bases outside gene matches: 4. DNA for the CDR3: TGCAGCGTTGAGCGGGGGGGCTTGGAGACCCAGTACTTC. This encodes CSVERGGLETQYF.

The genes are TRBV7-2 and TRBJ1-2; tentatively, D is TRBD1 (5 bases). Germline assignment: CDR1 SGHTA and CDR2 FQGNSA. The CDR3 length is 14 residues. Trimming pared 4 bases from V and 7 bases from J, leaving 16 bases between. CDR3 in DNA: TGTGCCAGCAGCTCCACCGGGGCGATGGGTGGCTACACCTTC. As protein: CASSSTGAMGGYTF.

The chain uses TRBV28 and TRBJ2-7; D might be TRBD1 (6 bases). V lost 5 bases and J lost 4, with 18 bases in between. The germline V gene encodes CDR1 MDHEN and CDR2 SYDVKM. This CDR3 comprises 15 residues. CDR3 loop: CASSPRGRGPYEQYF. CDR3 DNA: TGTGCCAGCAGTCCCCGGGGCAGGGGACCTTACGAGCAGTACTTC.

The chain has TRBV9 and TRBJ2-1, with TRBD2 identical over 13 bases. CDR3 size: 16 residues. Germline V gene sequence: CDR1 SGDLS, CDR2 YYNGEE. V shed 3 bases and J 7 bases; nucleotides not matched to a gene: 7. The CDR3, as DNA: TGTGCCAGCAGCGCGGGACTAGCGGGGAATTGGAATGAGCAGTTCTTC. This encodes CASSAGLAGNWNEQFF.

The J gene is TRBJ2-7, the V gene TRBV15, with 7 bases lining up with TRBD1. With V trimmed by 1 base and J by 0 bases, 3 bases remained unmatched. The germline V gene encodes CDR1 LNHNV and CDR2 YYDKDF (reference sequence). The CDR3 covers 15 residues. For the CDR3, the DNA is TGTGCCACCAGCAGAGTCAGGGGGAGCTCCTACGAGCAGTACTTC. Encoded protein: CATSRVRGSSYEQYF.

This clone was picked up a small number of times. The rearrangement uses TRBV11-2 and TRBJ2-7; D remains unclear. CDR1 is SGHAT, CDR2 FQNNGV, per germline. This CDR3 is 10 amino acids long. V lost 6 bases and J 4 bases, leaving 4 bases between the germline ends. The CDR3 loop is CASSSYEQYF. The DNA for the CDR3 is TGTGCCAGCAGTTCATACGAGCAGTACTTC.

In its sample, this clone was seen once. J is TRBJ2-2 and V is TRBV4-1; 10 bases are shared with TRBD1. CDR1 MGHRA and CDR2 YSYEKL come from the germline V gene. Trimming at V came to 6 bases and at J to 7 bases, leaving 14 bases not matched to a gene. This CDR3 spans 17 amino acids. Here the CDR3 reads CASSLLPGQGKVGELFF. The DNA of the CDR3 is TGCGCCAGCAGTCTTCTACCGGGACAGGGGAAAGTCGGGGAGCTGTTTTTT.

This chain connects TRBV19 to TRBJ1-6, with 10 bases lining up with TRBD1. J gave up 6 bases and V 10 bases, and 6 bases lay outside the gene matches. The CDR3 loop spans 14 amino acids. Germline V gene data show CDR1 as LNHDA and CDR2 as SQIVND (reference sequence). CDR3 sequence reads: CATGTGASNSPLHF. For the CDR3, the DNA is TGTGCCACTGGGACAGGGGCGAGTAATTCACCCCTCCACTTT.

The chain recombines TRBV6-5 with TRBJ1-6; weak D call: TRBD1 (5 bases). The germline V gene encodes CDR1 MNHEY and CDR2 SVGAGI. This CDR3 region has 15 residues. V lost 6 bases to trimming and J lost 7 bases, with 16 bases between them. Here the CDR3 DNA reads TGTGCCAGCAGGTCGGGGCCTACCATGAATTCACCCCTCCACTTT. This translates into CASRSGPTMNSPLHF.